Below, 21 T cell receptor beta chains from the same sample are listed, as sequenced in a study of shared clonotypes between healthy human individuals. Sequenced by immunoSEQ multiplex PCR; TCRdb stores in-frame clones only, minus some. The sample holds roughly 1.5 million clones, 95% to 99% seen once. Sequenced material: naive CD4+ T cells sorted from blood. Subset here: CD45RA+ positively selected. The receptors shown here come from a man younger than 45 in good health.

The V call is TRBV5-5, the J call TRBJ2-7; 14 positions agree with TRBD2. CDR3 length: 17 amino acids. The V gene's germline CDR1 is SGHKS and CDR2 YYEKEE (reference sequence). Losses at the gene ends were 4 bases for V and 6 bases for J; bases not matched to a gene: 12. The CDR3 DNA follows: TGTGCCAGCAGCGGGACTAGCGGGAGAGGGAAATTCTTCGAGCAGTACTTC. This gives the protein CASSGTSGRGKFFEQYF.

V usage is TRBV7-6 and J usage is TRBJ2-5; 8 positions agree with TRBD2. With V trimmed by 5 bases and J by 5 bases, 16 bases remained unmatched. The germline CDR1 and CDR2 sequences are SGHVS and FNYEAQ. CDR3 length: 17 amino acids. CDR3 bases: TGTGCCAGCAGCCGAGTGAGCGGGAGCCTACTAGGGGAGACCCAGTACTTC. It codes for CASSRVSGSLLGETQYF.

In the case of this clone: No conserved phenylalanine or tryptophan ends this CDR3, so it is likely a read error. The DNA is omitted, as the CDR3 cannot be located on it reliably, and the CDR3 follows TCRdb's listing. The chain is built from TRBV27 and TRBJ2-7. In germline, CDR1 is MNHEY, CDR2 SMNVEV (reference sequence). The CDR3 has 9 amino acids, counting both end residues. CDR3 residues: CASSPHRVI.

The V call is TRBV25-1, the J call TRBJ1-2, with D possibly TRBD1 on 6 matching bases. V lost 3 bases and J lost 8, with 10 bases in between. The CDR3 totals 12 residues. Germline V gene sequence: CDR1 MGHDK, CDR2 SYGVNS. The chain's CDR3 is CASSEAGVGYTF. CDR3 sequence (DNA): TGTGCCAGCAGTGAGGCAGGGGTCGGCTACACCTTC.

Points on this clone: The same CDR3 is also encoded by other DNA sequences in this sample. The chain is built from TRBV5-1 and TRBJ2-3; D gene uncertain. The CDR3 covers 12 residues. V was pared by 0 bases and J by 5 bases, with 4 bases between. From germline, CDR1 is SGHRS and CDR2 YFSETQ. This CDR3 is CASSLGVDTQYF. CDR3 sequence (DNA): TGCGCCAGCAGCTTGGGTGTAGATACGCAGTATTTT.

This clone was seen only once. The chain is built from TRBV5-1 and TRBJ1-1; D unresolved. Germline CDR1 and CDR2: SGHRS and YFSETQ. The CDR3 extends over 14 amino acids. Trimming shortened V by 3 bases and J by 0 bases, and 9 bases separated the two germline ends. CDR3 in amino acids: CASSSPGMNTEAFF. As DNA, the CDR3 is TGCGCCAGCAGCTCCCCGGGCATGAACACTGAAGCTTTCTTT.

The chain uses TRBV6-5 and TRBJ1-4; TRBD1 is a possible D gene (6 bases). From germline, CDR1 is MNHEY and CDR2 SVGAGI. Between the trimmed V and J ends, which lost 6 bases and 1 base, there was a span of 9 bases. The CDR3 length is 14 residues. The CDR3 region is CASRRGGTNEKLFF. The CDR3 region has the DNA TGTGCCAGCAGGAGAGGGGGAACTAATGAAAAACTGTTTTTT.

This clone was counted a single time. The chain joins TRBV9 to TRBJ2-1; 10 bases line up with TRBD2. The CDR3 consists of 16 residues. V lost 0 bases to trimming and J lost 8 bases; unmatched junction nucleotides: 8. Germline V gene lookup returns CDR1 SGDLS and CDR2 YYNGEE. CDR3 residues: CASSVGPGTSVHEQFF. CDR3 DNA sequence: TGTGCCAGCAGCGTAGGACCAGGGACTAGCGTCCATGAGCAGTTCTTC. Full variable domain (missing parts from reference TRBV9 and TRBJ2-1): DSGVTQTPKHLITATGQRVTLRCSPRSGDLSVYWYQQSLDQGLQFLIQYYNGEERAKGNILERFSAQQFPDLHSELNLSSLELGDSALYFCASSVGPGTSVHEQFFGPGTRLTVL.

CDR3 loop: CASSLAEHPTGTQNYGYTF. CDR3 nucleotides: TGTGCCAGCAGCTTAGCGGAACACCCAACAGGGACTCAAAACTATGGCTACACCTTC. The chain couples TRBV7-9 to TRBJ1-2; possibly TRBD1 for D (6 bases). The ends were cut back, 0 bases at V and 2 bases at J, with 22 bases in the middle. The CDR3 length is 19 residues. Germline V lookup: CDR1 SEHNR, CDR2 FQNEAQ (reference sequence).

V usage is TRBV7-6 and J usage is TRBJ2-5, with 8 bases that match TRBD1. This CDR3 contains 15 residues. V trimming: 1 base; J trimming: 5 bases; junction bases outside the gene matches: 6. Germline CDR1 SGHVS, CDR2 FNYEAQ. The CDR3 coding sequence is TGTGCCAGCAGCTTAGGGACAGGGTTCGCCGAGACCCAGTACTTC. Its translation: CASSLGTGFAETQYF.

A remark on this clone: Other DNA sequences from this sample encode an identical CDR3 as well. The J gene is TRBJ1-3, the V gene TRBV5-4; D gene ambiguous. V was cut by 0 bases and J by 0 bases, with 4 bases left in between. CDR3 length: 14 amino acids. In germline, CDR1 is SGHNT, CDR2 YYREEE (reference sequence). As DNA, the CDR3 is TGTGCCAGCAGCTTGGGGGGCTCTGGAAACACCATATATTTT. It encodes CASSLGGSGNTIYF.

V and J are TRBV7-7 and TRBJ1-4, with TRBD1 identical over 10 bases. Germline V gene sequence: CDR1 SSHAT, CDR2 FNYEAQ (reference sequence). Trimming removed 6 bases from V and 8 bases from J; junction bases left unmatched: 6. The CDR3 is made up of 14 amino acids. Here the CDR3 DNA reads TGTGCCAGCAGTCGGGACAGGGGCAGCGAAAAACTGTTTTTT. Its translation is CASSRDRGSEKLFF.

The J gene is TRBJ2-7, the V gene TRBV19; 7 positions match TRBD2. CDR3 length: 21 residues. Per germline, CDR1 LNHDA and CDR2 SQIVND (reference sequence). V shed 3 bases, J shed 0 bases, and the junction held 23 bases outside the gene matches. The DNA for the CDR3 is TGTGCCAGTAGTATCGTCCCACTAGCGCGGAACCACGACCAAAGCTCCTACGAGCAGTACTTC. This gives the protein CASSIVPLARNHDQSSYEQYF.

The chain carries TRBV10-3 and TRBJ2-7; D is possibly TRBD1 (5 bases). Trimming left V 0 bases short and J 3 bases short, with 12 bases between. The CDR3 has 15 residues. The germline gives CDR1 ENHRY, CDR2 SYGVKD. CDR3 DNA: TGTGCCATCAGTGAGTCTTTATGGGGCAACTACGAGCAGTACTTC. This translates into CAISESLWGNYEQYF.

The chain links TRBV18 to TRBJ2-5; 7 bases are a match to TRBD1. This CDR3 region has 16 residues. Germline V gives CDR1 KGHSH, CDR2 LQKENI. Trimming at V came to 3 bases and at J to 4 bases, leaving 11 bases not matched to a gene. CDR3 coding DNA: TGTGCCAGCTCACCGGACAGGCCTCCCCTGAGAGAGACCCAGTACTTC. Translated: CASSPDRPPLRETQYF.

This clone has just one count. V and J are TRBV5-1 and TRBJ2-3, with TRBD2 identical over 11 bases. The CDR3 covers 15 residues. Trimming removed 7 bases from V and 5 bases from J; junction bases left unmatched: 9. Germline V gives CDR1 SGHRS, CDR2 YFSETQ. The CDR3 spells CASSGTSGGGDTQYF. In DNA form, the CDR3 reads TGCGCCAGCTCTGGGACTAGCGGAGGGGGAGATACGCAGTATTTT.

V gene TRBV30 combines with J gene TRBJ2-5; TRBD2 aligns across 7 bases. J was trimmed by 5 bases and V by 4 bases; bases with no gene match: 13. The CDR3 runs 15 residues. Per germline, CDR1 GTSNPN and CDR2 SVGIG (reference sequence). This CDR3 is CAWIPRLGRGETQYF. DNA of the CDR3: TGTGCCTGGATTCCCCGACTAGGGCGGGGGGAGACCCAGTACTTC.

V is TRBV12-2 and J is TRBJ2-1. TRBV12-2 is termed a pseudogene. CDR3 length: 20 residues. CDR3 bases: TGTGCAAGTCGCTTACGGGGCCACCTAGTTAGGGGATGCTCCTACAATGAGCAGTTCTTC. Translated: CASRLRGHLVRGCSYNEQFF.

The chain joins TRBV7-3 to TRBJ2-1, with D hard to call. Trimming stripped 5 bases from V and 3 bases from J, with 11 bases between. The germline V gene has CDR1 SGHTA and CDR2 FQGTGA. The CDR3 extends over 14 amino acids. CDR3 region: CASSNQANYNEQFF. The CDR3 DNA is TGTGCCAGCAGCAATCAGGCGAACTACAATGAGCAGTTCTTC.

The chain carries TRBV9 and TRBJ2-5; 9 nucleotides match TRBD1. Germline CDR1 SGDLS, CDR2 YYNGEE. CDR3 length: 15 residues. Trimming cost V 4 bases and J 5 bases; bases outside gene matches: 9. CDR3 protein: CASSLGQGNLETQYF. The DNA for the CDR3 is TGTGCCAGCAGCCTTGGACAGGGGAATCTGGAGACCCAGTACTTC.

Remarks on this clone: The sample carries other DNA sequences with the same CDR3. The rearrangement links TRBV18 to TRBJ2-7; 8 bases are a match to TRBD1. CDR3 length: 15 amino acids. Germline assignment: CDR1 KGHSH and CDR2 LQKENI. The J segment lost 1 base and the V segment lost 6 bases, leaving 8 bases of the junction unmatched. The CDR3 region is CASSPGTGRSYEQYF. The CDR3 nucleotides read TGTGCCAGCTCTCCAGGGACAGGAAGGTCCTACGAGCAGTACTTC.